The sequence of this T cell receptor beta chain was determined in a study of T cell changes during pregnancy in multiple sclerosis. This CDR3 contains 13 residues. CDR1 SGHTA and CDR2 FQGTGA come from the germline V gene. The V end was cut by 2 bases, the J end by 6 bases, with 11 bases between. Libraries were prepared by immunoSEQ multiplex PCR; TCRdb keeps only in-frame clonotypes and omits some of them. Here the sample spans some 81,000 clones, roughly 90% being singletons. The sample was peripheral blood, taken before pregnancy. This receptor was identified in a female donor with multiple sclerosis, enrolled in a pregnancy study. The chain is built from TRBV7-3 and TRBJ2-7, with D possibly matching TRBD1 (5 bases). Written as DNA, the CDR3 is TGTGCCAGCAGCTTAGGGGCATCCAGCGAGCAGTACTTC. As protein: CASSLGASSEQYF.